These T cell receptor beta chains were read from a single sample in a study of PD-1 blockade in classical Hodgkin lymphoma. TCRdb's table, derived via immunoSEQ multiplex PCR, lists solely in-frame clones and lacks some. The data hold about 19,000 clones, with about 85% observed a single time. The starting material was peripheral blood mononuclear cells (PBMCs), obtained before the second cycle of nivolumab. These receptors all stem from a human donor with classical Hodgkin lymphoma. Each CDR3 is given with its conserved first and last residue. D genes are given only for firm matches. For some rows the clone size is stated as once, few or many, or as a class when expanded; others skip it.

D	size	J	V	CDR3	DNA
.	medium-sized	TRBJ2-7	TRBV27	CVTMRGYEQYF	TGTGTCACTATGAGGGGCTACGAGCAGTACTTC
.	few	TRBJ1-6	TRBV7-9	CASSLDRDTSPLHF	TGTGCCAGCAGCTTAGACAGGGATACTTCACCCCTCCACTTT
TRBD1	.	TRBJ1-4	TRBV5-4	CASSYKGQGGNEKLFF	TGTGCCAGCAGCTATAAAGGACAGGGAGGGAATGAAAAACTGTTTTTT
.	medium-sized	TRBJ1-3	TRBV28	CASSTEERGNTIYF	TGTGCCAGCAGTACCGAGGAACGAGGAAACACCATATATTTT
TRBD1	few	TRBJ1-3	TRBV10-2	CASSGDRGTRASGNTIYF	TGCGCCAGCAGTGGGGACAGGGGAACCCGAGCCTCTGGAAACACCATATATTTT
.	.	TRBJ1-5	TRBV6-5	CASSLTGRNQPQHF	TGTGCCAGCAGTTTAACAGGGAGAAATCAGCCCCAGCATTTT
.	.	TRBJ1-5	TRBV4-1	CASSQGCQSQHF	TGCGCCAGCAGCCAAGGTTGCCAGTCCCAGCATTTT
.	.	TRBJ2-2	TRBV11-2	CASSSPNTGELFF	TGTGCCAGCAGTAGCCCGAACACCGGGGAGCTGTTTTTT
.	.	TRBJ1-2	TRBV15	CATSRAGGYTF	TGTGCCACCAGCAGAGCCGGCGGCTACACCTTC
TRBD1	.	TRBJ1-2	TRBV10-3	CAISESRGRGGYTF	TGTGCCATCAGTGAGTCGAGGGGGCGCGGTGGCTACACCTTC
TRBD1	.	TRBJ2-7	TRBV7-9	CASSSDRANYEQYF	TGTGCCAGCAGCTCTGACAGGGCCAACTACGAGCAGTACTTC
.	.	TRBJ2-7	TRBV11-2	CASSSLRYEQYF	TGTGCCAGCAGCTCCCTCCGTTACGAGCAGTACTTC
.	.	TRBJ1-6	TRBV7-9	CASSHGGAFNNSPLHF	TGTGCCAGCAGCCACGGGGGGGCGTTCAATAATTCACCCCTCCACTTT
.	.	TRBJ2-2	TRBV27	CASRLFGGANTGELFF	TGTGCCAGCAGGCTTTTCGGGGGAGCGAACACCGGGGAGCTGTTTTTT
.	few	TRBJ2-1	TRBV29-1	CSVGAPNNEQFF	TGCAGCGTTGGGGCTCCGAACAATGAGCAGTTCTTC
.	.	TRBJ1-1	TRBV7-3	CASSGRGLRGTEAFF	TGTGCCAGCAGCGGAAGGGGACTCAGGGGCACTGAAGCTTTCTTT
TRBD2	.	TRBJ2-1	TRBV28	CASSPATSGYNEQFF	TGTGCCAGCAGCCCCGCGACTAGCGGGTACAATGAGCAGTTCTTC
.	few	TRBJ1-5	TRBV15	CATSRGGLRYSNQPQHF	TGTGCCACCAGCAGAGGCGGGTTGAGGTATAGCAATCAGCCCCAGCATTTT
TRBD1	.	TRBJ2-7	TRBV5-1	CASSRRTGEYEQYF	TGCGCCAGCAGCAGACGAACAGGGGAGTACGAGCAGTACTTC
TRBD1	.	TRBJ2-7	TRBV11-2	CASSSRLGQGYEQYF	TGTGCCAGCAGCTCCCGCTTGGGACAGGGCTACGAGCAGTACTTC
.	once	TRBJ2-7	TRBV2	CASNVDYEQYF	TGTGCCAGCAACGTGGACTACGAGCAGTACTTC
.	.	TRBJ2-7	TRBV11-2	CASSLGSAAYEQYF	TGTGCCAGCAGCTTGGGTTCGGCAGCCTACGAGCAGTACTTC
TRBD1	.	TRBJ2-6	TRBV5-4	CASSWGQGAAGANVLTF	TGTGCCAGCAGCTGGGGACAGGGGGCGGCCGGGGCCAACGTCCTGACTTTC
.	.	TRBJ2-1	TRBV5-1	CASSLDGIDEQFF	TGCGCCAGCAGCTTGGACGGGATCGATGAGCAGTTCTTC